This T cell receptor (beta chain) stems from a study of T cell repertoires in cytomegalovirus infection. Study at large: Both CMV infection and a matching HLA type were indicated by public TCR beta signatures. Study results and caveats: Clonotype analysis showed dominance of the ex vivo response by HLA-C-restricted CMV-specific TCR beta clonotypes.

MiXCR, applied by TCRdb to the reads, yields one record per CDR3 protein. Of 400,000 to 600,000 distinct CDR3 sequences listed, about 42% are singletons. Concerning this clonotype itself: The antigen is not known.

The V segment lost 6 bases and the J segment 7 bases; nucleotides outside the gene matches: 6. The CDR3 is 14 residues long. Germline CDR1 DFQATT, CDR2 SNEGSKA (reference sequence). Material: cultured PBMCs, obtained from culture after CMV antigen stimulation. The gene calls are TRBV20-1 and TRBJ2-3, with 14 bases identical to TRBD2. The receptor comes from a human donor in good health (CMV status not recorded). Some clones in this sample may be carry-over from other donors' samples. CDR3 region: CSAPGLAGVNTQYF. The CDR3 DNA reads TGCAGTGCCCCGGGACTAGCGGGGGTTAATACGCAGTATTTT.